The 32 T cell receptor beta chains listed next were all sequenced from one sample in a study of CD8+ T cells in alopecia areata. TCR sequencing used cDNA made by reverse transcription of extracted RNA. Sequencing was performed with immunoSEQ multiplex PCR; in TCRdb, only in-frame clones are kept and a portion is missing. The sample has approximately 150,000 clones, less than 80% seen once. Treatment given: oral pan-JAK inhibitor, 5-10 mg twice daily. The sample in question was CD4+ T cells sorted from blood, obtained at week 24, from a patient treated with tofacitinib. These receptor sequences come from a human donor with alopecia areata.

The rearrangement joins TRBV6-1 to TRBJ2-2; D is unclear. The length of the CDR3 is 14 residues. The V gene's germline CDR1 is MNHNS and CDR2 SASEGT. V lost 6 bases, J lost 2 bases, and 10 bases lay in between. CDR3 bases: TGTGCCAGCAGGGAACTTAAAAACACCGGGGAGCTGTTTTTT. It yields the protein CASRELKNTGELFF.

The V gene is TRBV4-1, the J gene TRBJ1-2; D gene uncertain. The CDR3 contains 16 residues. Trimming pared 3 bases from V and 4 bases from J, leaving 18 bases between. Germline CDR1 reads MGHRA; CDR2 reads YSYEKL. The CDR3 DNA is TGCGCCAGCAGCCAGGGAGTTTATGGACGGATCTATGGCTACACCTTC. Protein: CASSQGVYGRIYGYTF.

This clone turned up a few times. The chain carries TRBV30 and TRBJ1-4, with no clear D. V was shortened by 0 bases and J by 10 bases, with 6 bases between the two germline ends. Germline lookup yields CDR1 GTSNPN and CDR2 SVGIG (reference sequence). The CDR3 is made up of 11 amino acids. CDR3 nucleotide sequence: TGTGCCTGGAGTGTAGGAGGAAAACTGTTTTTT. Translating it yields CAWSVGGKLFF. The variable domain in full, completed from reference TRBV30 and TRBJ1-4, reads SQTIHQWPATLVQPVGSPLSLECTVEGTSNPNLYWYRQAAGRGLQLLFYSVGIGQISSEVPQNLSASRPQDRQFILSSKKLLLSDSGFYLCAWSVGGKLFFGSGTQLSVL.

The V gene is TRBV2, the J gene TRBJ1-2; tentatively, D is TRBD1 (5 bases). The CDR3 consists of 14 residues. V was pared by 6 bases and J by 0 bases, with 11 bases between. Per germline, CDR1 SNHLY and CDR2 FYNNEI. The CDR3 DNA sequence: TGTGCCAGCAGGATACCGGGACCTAACTATGGCTACACCTTC. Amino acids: CASRIPGPNYGYTF.

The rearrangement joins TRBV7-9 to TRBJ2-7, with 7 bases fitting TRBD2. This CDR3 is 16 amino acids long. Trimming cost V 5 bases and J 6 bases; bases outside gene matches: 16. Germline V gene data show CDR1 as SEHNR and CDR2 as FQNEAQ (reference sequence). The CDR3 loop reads CASSPQPATSSAEQYF. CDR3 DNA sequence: TGTGCCAGCAGCCCCCAACCCGCGACTAGCTCTGCCGAGCAGTACTTC.

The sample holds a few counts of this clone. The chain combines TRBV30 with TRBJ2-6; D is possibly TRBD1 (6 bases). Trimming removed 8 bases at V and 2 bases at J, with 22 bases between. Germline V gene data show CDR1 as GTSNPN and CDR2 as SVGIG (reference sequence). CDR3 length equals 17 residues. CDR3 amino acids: CALLGAGDQTGANVLTF. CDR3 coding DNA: TGTGCCCTACTAGGGGCAGGGGATCAAACTGGGGCCAACGTCCTGACTTTC.

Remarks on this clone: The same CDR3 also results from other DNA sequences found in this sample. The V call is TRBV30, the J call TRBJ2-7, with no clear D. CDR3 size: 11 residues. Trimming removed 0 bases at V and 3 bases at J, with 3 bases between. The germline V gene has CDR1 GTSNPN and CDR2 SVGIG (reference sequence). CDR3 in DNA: TGTGCCTGGAGTGTAGGCTACGAGCAGTACTTC. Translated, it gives CAWSVGYEQYF. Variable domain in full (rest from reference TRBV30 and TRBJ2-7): SQTIHQWPATLVQPVGSPLSLECTVEGTSNPNLYWYRQAAGRGLQLLFYSVGIGQISSEVPQNLSASRPQDRQFILSSKKLLLSDSGFYLCAWSVGYEQYFGPGTRLTVT.

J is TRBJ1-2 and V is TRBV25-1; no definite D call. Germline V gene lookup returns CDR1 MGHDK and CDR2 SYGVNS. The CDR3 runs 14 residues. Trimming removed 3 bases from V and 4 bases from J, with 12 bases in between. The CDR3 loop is CASSDRARSYGYTF. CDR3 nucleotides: TGTGCCAGCAGTGACCGGGCGAGGAGCTATGGCTACACCTTC.

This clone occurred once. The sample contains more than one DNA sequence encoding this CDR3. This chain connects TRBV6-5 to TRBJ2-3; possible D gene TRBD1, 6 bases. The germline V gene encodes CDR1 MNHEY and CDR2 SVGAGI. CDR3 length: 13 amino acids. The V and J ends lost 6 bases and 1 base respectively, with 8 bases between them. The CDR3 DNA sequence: TGTGCCAGCAGAAGACAGGGCACAGATACGCAGTATTTT. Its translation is CASRRQGTDTQYF.

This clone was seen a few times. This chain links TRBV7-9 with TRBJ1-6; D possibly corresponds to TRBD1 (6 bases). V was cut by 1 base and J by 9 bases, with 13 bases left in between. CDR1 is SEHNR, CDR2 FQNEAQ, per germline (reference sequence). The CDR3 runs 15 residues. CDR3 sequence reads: CASSLDSGGSSPLHF. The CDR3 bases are TGTGCCAGCAGCTTAGATTCCGGGGGCAGTTCACCCCTCCACTTT. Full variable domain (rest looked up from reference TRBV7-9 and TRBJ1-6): DTGVSQNPRHKITKRGQNVTFRCDPISEHNRLYWYRQTLGQGPEFLTYFQNEAQLEKSRLLSDRFSAERPKGSFSTLEIQRTEQGDSAMYLCASSLDSGGSSPLHFGNGTRLTVT.

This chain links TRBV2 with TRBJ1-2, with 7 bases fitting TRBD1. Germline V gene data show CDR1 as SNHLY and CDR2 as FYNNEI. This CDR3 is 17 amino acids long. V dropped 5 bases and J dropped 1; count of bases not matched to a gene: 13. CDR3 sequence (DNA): TGTGCCAGCAGTAACCTTAGGTCGGGACAGTTTAACTATGGCTACACCTTC. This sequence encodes CASSNLRSGQFNYGYTF.

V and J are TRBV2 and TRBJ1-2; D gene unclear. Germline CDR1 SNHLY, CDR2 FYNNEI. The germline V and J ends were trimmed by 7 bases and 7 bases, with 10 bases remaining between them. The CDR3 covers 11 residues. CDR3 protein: CASTEEGGYTF. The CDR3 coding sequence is TGTGCCAGCACCGAGGAGGGTGGCTACACCTTC.

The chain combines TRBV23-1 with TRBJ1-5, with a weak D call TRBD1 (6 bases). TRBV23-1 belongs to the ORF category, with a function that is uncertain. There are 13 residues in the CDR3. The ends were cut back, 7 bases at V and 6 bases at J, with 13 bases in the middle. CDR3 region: CASKEGGTQPQHF. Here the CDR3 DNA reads TGCGCCAGCAAAGAGGGGGGCACTCAGCCCCAGCATTTT.

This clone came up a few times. The CDR3 region is CASSLDGTGGSNTGELFF. Written as DNA, the CDR3 is TGCGCCAGCAGCTTAGACGGGACAGGGGGTTCGAACACCGGGGAGCTGTTTTTT. The chain combines TRBV4-1 with TRBJ2-2; 11 nucleotides match TRBD1. This CDR3 spans 18 amino acids. Trimming at V came to 5 bases and at J to 0 bases, leaving 8 bases not matched to a gene. CDR1 is MGHRA and CDR2 is YSYEKL in the germline V gene.

Here the CDR3 reads CATSREGTGYNEQFF. CDR3 coding DNA: TGTGCCACCAGCAGAGAAGGGACAGGATACAATGAGCAGTTCTTC. The chain joins TRBV15 to TRBJ2-1; 8 nucleotides align to TRBD1. V was clipped by 0 bases and J by 4 bases; unmatched bases: 2. The CDR3 runs to 15 residues. CDR1 and CDR2 from the germline V gene are LNHNV and YYDKDF (reference sequence).

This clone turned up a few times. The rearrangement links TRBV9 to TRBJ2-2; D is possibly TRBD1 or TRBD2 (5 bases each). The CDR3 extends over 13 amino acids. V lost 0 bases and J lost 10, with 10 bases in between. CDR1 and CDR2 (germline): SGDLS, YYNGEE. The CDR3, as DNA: TGTGCCAGCAGCGTAGCTCCGGGGCTGGAGCTGTTTTTT. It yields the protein CASSVAPGLELFF.

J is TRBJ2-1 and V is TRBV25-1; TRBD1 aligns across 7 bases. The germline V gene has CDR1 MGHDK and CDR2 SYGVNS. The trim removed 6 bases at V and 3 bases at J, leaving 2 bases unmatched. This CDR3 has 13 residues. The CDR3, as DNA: TGTGCCAGCAGCGGACAGGACTACAATGAGCAGTTCTTC. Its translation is CASSGQDYNEQFF.

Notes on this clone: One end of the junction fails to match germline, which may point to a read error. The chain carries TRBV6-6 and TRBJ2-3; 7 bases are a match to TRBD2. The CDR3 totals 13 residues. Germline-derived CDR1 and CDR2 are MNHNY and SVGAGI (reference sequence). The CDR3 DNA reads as TGTGCCAGCAGTCCCACTAGCGTGGGAGCAGTCGATTTT. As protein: CASSPTSVGAVDF.

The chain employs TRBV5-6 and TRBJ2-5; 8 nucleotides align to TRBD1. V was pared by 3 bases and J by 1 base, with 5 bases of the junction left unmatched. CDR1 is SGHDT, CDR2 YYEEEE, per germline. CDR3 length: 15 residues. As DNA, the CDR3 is TGTGCCAGCAGCTACAAGGGGACAGGCCAAGAGACCCAGTACTTC. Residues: CASSYKGTGQETQYF.

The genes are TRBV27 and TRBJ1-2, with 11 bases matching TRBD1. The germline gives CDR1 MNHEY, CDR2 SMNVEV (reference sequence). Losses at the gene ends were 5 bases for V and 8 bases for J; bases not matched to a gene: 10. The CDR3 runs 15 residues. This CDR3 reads CASSQGTGGVYGYTF. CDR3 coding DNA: TGTGCCAGCAGTCAAGGGACAGGGGGGGTTTACGGCTACACCTTC.

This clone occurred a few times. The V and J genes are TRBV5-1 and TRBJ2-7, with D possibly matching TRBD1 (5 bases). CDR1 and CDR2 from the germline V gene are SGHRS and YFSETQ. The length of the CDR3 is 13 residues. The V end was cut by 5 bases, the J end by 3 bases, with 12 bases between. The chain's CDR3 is CASSYNQGYEQYF. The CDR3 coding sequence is TGCGCCAGCAGTTATAACCAGGGCTACGAGCAGTACTTC.

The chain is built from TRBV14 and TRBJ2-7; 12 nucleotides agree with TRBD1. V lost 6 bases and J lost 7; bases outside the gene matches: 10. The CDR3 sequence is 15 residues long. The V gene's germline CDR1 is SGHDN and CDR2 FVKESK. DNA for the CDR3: TGTGCCAGCAGTACCCCGGGACAGGGGGCAAAGGAGCAGTACTTC. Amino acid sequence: CASSTPGQGAKEQYF.

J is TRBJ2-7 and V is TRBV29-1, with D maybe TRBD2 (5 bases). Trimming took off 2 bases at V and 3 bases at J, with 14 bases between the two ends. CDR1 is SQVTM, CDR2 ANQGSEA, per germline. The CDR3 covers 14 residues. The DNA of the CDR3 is TGCAGCGTTGAAACTAGTGATCCCTTCTACGAGCAGTACTTC. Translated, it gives CSVETSDPFYEQYF.

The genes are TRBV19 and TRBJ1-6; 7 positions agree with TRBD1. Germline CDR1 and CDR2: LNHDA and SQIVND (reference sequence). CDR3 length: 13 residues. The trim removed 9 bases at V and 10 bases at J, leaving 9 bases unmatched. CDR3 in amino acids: CASRQGVESPLHF. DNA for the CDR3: TGTGCCAGCAGACAGGGAGTTGAATCACCCCTCCACTTT.

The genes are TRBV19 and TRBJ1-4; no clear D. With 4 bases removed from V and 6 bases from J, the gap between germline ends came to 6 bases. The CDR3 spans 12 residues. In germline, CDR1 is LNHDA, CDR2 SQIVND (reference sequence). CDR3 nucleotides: TGTGCCAGTAGTAAGCGGGATGAAAAACTGTTTTTT. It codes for CASSKRDEKLFF.

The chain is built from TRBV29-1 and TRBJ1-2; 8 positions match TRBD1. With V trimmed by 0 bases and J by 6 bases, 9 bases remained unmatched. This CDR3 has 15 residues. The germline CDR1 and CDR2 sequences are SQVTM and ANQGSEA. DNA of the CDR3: TGCAGCGTTGAAGATGATTCCAGGGGGCTCGATGGCTACACCTTC. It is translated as CSVEDDSRGLDGYTF.

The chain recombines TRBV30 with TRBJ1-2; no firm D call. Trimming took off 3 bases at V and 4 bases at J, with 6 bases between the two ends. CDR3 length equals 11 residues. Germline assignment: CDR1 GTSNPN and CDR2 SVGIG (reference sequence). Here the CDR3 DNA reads TGTGCCTGGAGGTGGACCTATGGCTACACCTTC. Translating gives CAWRWTYGYTF.

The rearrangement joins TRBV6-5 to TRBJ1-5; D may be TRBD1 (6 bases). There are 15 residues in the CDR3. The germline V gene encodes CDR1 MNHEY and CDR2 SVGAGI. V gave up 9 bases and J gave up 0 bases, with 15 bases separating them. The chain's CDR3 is CARQKGTPSNQPQHF. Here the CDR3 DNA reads TGTGCCAGACAAAAGGGGACACCTAGCAATCAGCCCCAGCATTTT.

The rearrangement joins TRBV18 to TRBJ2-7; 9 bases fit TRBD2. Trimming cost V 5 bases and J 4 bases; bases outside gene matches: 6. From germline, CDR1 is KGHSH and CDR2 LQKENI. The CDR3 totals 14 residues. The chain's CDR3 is CASSGGGAGYEQYF. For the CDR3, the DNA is TGTGCCAGCTCAGGCGGGGGGGCCGGTTACGAGCAGTACTTC.

CDR3 amino acids: CALGQQNTGELFF. The DNA of the CDR3 is TGTGCGTTGGGACAGCAGAACACCGGGGAGCTGTTTTTT. This chain links TRBV30 with TRBJ2-2; 7 nucleotides agree with TRBD1. This CDR3 has 13 amino acids. Germline values: CDR1 GTSNPN, CDR2 SVGIG (reference sequence).

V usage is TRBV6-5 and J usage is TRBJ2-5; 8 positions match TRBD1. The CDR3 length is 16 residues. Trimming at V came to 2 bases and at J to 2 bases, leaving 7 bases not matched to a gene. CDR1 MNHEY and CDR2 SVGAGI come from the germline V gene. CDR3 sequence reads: CASSYRTGSRQETQYF. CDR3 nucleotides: TGTGCCAGCAGTTACCGGACAGGGTCCAGGCAAGAGACCCAGTACTTC.

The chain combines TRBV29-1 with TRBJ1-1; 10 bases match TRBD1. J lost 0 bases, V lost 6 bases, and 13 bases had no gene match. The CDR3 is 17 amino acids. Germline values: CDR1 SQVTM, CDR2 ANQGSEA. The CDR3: CSVTRPGQGSLNTEAFF. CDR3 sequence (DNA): TGCAGCGTGACGCGACCGGGACAGGGGTCCCTGAACACTGAAGCTTTCTTT.